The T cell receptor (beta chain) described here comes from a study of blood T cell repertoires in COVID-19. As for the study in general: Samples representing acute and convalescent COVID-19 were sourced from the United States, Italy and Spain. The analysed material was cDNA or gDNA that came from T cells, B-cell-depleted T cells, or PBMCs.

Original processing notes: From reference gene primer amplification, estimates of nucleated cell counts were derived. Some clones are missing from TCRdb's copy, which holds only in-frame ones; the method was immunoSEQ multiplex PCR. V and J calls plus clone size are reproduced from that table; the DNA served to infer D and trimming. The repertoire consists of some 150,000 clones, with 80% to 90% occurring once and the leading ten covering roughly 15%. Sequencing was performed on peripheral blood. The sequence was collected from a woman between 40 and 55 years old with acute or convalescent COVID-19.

CDR3 sequence: CASSRLAGPYEQYF. CDR3 bases: TGTGCCAGCAGTAGACTAGCGGGACCCTACGAGCAGTACTTC. This sequence joins TRBV9 and TRBJ2-7; TRBD2 matches 11 bases. Trimming removed 5 bases from V and 2 bases from J; junction bases left unmatched: 3. CDR3 size: 14 residues. Germline CDR1 is SGDLS and CDR2 is YYNGEE. Drawing the rest from reference TRBV9 and TRBJ2-7, the complete variable domain is DSGVTQTPKHLITATGQRVTLRCSPRSGDLSVYWYQQSLDQGLQFLIQYYNGEERAKGNILERFSAQQFPDLHSELNLSSLELGDSALYFCASSRLAGPYEQYFGPGTRLTVT.